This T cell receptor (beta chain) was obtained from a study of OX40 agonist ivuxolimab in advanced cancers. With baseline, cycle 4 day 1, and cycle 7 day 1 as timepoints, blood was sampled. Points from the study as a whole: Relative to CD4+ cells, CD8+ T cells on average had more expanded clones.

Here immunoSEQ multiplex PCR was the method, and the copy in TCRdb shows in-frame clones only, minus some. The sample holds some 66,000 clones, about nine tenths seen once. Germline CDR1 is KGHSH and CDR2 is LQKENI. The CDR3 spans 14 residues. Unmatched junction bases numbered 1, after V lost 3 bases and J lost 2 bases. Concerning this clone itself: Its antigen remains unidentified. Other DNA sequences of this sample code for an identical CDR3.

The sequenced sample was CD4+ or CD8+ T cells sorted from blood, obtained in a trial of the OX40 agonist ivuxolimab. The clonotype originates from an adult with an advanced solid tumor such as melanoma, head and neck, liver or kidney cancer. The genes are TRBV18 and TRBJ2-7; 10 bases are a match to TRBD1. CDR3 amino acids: CASSPGTGAYEQYF. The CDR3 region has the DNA TGTGCCAGCTCACCCGGGACAGGGGCCTACGAGCAGTACTTC.